Below are 3 T cell receptor beta chains sequenced from a single sample in a study of control samples from healthy donors and cancer patients. Using immunoSEQ multiplex PCR, the repertoire was profiled, and TCRdb retains in-frame clones only, with some absent. The table shows some 82,000 clones, with 80% to 90% occurring only once. The sample was PBMCs. The receptors derive from a man in his sixties with head and neck cancer.

The V and J genes are TRBV3-1 (or the pseudogene TRBV3-2) and TRBJ2-1; 13 bases match TRBD2. V shed 0 bases and J 9 bases; nucleotides not matched to a gene: 8. The CDR3 covers 17 residues. Germline values: CDR1 LGHDT, CDR2 YNNKEL (reference sequence). CDR3 DNA sequence: TGTGCCAGCAGCCAAGACGGGACTAGCGGGATGACGGGTGAGCAGTTCTTC. It yields the protein CASSQDGTSGMTGEQFF.

This chain links TRBV3-1 (or the pseudogene TRBV3-2) with TRBJ1-1; no reliable D call. The germline V gene encodes CDR1 LGHDT and CDR2 YNNKEL (reference sequence). The CDR3 consists of 16 residues. The V and J ends lost 0 bases and 3 bases respectively, with 14 bases between them. The CDR3 DNA follows: TGTGCCAGCAGCCAAGACCCAACTCCTGCAGACACTGAAGCTTTCTTT. Its translation is CASSQDPTPADTEAFF.

The chain uses TRBV6-5 and TRBJ1-1; TRBD1 matches 7 bases. J was trimmed by 3 bases and V by 0 bases; bases with no gene match: 4. The CDR3 consists of 15 residues. Looked up from germline, CDR1 is MNHEY and CDR2 is SVGAGI. The CDR3 is CASSYSTGWDTEAFF. DNA of the CDR3: TGTGCCAGCAGTTACTCGACAGGGTGGGACACTGAAGCTTTCTTT.